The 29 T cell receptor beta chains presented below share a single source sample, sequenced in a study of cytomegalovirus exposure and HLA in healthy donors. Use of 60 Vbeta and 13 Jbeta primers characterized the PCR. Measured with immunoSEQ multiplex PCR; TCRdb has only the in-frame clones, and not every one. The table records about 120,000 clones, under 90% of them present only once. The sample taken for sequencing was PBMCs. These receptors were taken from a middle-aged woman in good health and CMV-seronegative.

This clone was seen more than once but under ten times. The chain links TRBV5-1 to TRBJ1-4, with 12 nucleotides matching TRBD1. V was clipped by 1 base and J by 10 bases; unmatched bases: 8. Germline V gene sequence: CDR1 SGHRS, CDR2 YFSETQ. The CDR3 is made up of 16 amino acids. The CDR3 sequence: CASSLKPGTGGGKLFF. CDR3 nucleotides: TGCGCCAGCAGCTTGAAGCCTGGGACAGGGGGCGGAAAACTGTTTTTT.

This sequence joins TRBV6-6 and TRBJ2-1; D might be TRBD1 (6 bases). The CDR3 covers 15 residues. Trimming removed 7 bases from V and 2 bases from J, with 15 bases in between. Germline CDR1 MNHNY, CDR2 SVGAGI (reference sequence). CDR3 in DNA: TGTGCCAGCATAGAGAGAGGGGGACCCTACAATGAGCAGTTCTTC. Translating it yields CASIERGGPYNEQFF.

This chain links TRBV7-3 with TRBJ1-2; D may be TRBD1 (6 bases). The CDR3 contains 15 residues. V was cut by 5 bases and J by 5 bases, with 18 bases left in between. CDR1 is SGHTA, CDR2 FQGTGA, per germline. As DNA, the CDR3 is TGTGCCAGCAGCCTCCCTCGGGACACCTTATATGGCTACACCTTC. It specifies CASSLPRDTLYGYTF.

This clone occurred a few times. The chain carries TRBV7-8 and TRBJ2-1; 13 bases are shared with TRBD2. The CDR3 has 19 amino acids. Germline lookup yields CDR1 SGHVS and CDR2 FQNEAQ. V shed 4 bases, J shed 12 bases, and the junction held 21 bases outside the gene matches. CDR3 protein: CASSSAHSTSGGAVRRQFF. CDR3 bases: TGTGCCAGCAGCTCGGCTCACTCAACTAGCGGGGGGGCCGTACGACGGCAGTTCTTC. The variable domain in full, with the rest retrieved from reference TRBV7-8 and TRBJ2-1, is GAGVSQSPRYKVAKRGQDVALRCDPISGHVSLFWYQQALGQGPEFLTYFQNEAQLDKSGLPSDRFFAERPEGSVSTLKIQRTQQEDSAVYLCASSSAHSTSGGAVRRQFFGPGTRLTVL.

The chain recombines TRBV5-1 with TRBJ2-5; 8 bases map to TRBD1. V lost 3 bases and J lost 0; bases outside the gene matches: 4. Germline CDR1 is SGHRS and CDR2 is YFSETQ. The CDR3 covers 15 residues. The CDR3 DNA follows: TGCGCCAGCAGCTCTGGACAGGGAAACCAAGAGACCCAGTACTTC. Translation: CASSSGQGNQETQYF.

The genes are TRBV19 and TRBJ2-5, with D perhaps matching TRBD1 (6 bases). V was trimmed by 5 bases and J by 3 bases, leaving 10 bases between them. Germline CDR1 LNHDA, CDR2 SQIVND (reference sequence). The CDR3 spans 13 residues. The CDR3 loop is CASSATGEETQYF. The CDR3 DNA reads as TGTGCCAGTAGTGCGACAGGAGAAGAGACCCAGTACTTC.

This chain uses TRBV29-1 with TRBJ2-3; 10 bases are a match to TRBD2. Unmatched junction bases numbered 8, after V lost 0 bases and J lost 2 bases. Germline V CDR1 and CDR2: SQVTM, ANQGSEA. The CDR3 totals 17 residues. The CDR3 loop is CSVEDLELAGITDTQYF. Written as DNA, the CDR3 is TGCAGCGTTGAAGACCTTGAACTAGCGGGGATCACAGATACGCAGTATTTT.

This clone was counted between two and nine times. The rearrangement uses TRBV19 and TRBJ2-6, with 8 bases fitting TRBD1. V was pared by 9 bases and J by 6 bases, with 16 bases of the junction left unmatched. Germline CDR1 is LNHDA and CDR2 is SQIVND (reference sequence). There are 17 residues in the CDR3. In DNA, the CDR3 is TGTGCCAGCGGGACAGGCTTTTTAGTCAGAGAGGCCAACGTCCTGACTTTC. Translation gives CASGTGFLVREANVLTF.

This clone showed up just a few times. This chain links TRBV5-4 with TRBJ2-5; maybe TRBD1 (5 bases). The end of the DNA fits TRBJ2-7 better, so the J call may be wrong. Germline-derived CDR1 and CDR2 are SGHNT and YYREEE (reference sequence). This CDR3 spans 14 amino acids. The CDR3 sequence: CASSLTWGSYEQYF. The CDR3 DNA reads TGTGCCAGCAGCCTCACGTGGGGCAGTTACGAGCAGTACTTC.

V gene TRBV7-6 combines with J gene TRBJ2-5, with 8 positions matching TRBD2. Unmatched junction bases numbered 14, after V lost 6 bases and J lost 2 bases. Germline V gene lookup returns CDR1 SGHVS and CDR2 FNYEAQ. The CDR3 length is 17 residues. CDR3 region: CASSSEAGGLRQETQYF. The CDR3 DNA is TGTGCCAGCAGTTCCGAGGCGGGGGGCCTCAGGCAAGAGACCCAGTACTTC.

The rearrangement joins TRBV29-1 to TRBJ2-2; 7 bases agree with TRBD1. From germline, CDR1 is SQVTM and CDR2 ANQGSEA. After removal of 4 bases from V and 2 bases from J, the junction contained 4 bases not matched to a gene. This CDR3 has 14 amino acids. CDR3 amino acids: CSVVRDRNTGELFF. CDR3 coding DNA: TGCAGCGTTGTGAGGGACAGAAACACCGGGGAGCTGTTTTTT.

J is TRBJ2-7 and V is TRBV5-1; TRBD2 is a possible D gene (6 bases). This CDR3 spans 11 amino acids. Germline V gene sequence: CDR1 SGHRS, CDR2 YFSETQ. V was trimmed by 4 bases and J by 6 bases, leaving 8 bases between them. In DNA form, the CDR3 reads TGCGCCAGCAGCCACGGGGGCGAGCAGTACTTC. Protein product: CASSHGGEQYF.

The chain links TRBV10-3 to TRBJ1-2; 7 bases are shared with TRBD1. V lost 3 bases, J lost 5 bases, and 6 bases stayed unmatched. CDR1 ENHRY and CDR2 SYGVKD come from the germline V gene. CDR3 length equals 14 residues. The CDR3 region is CAISERQGAYGYTF. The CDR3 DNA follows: TGTGCCATCAGTGAAAGACAGGGAGCGTATGGCTACACCTTC.

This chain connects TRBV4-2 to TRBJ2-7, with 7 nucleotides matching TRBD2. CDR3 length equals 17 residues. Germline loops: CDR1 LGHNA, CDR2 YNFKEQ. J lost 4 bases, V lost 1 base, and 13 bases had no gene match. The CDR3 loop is CASSQGSGGSFRYEQYF. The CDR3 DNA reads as TGTGCCAGCAGCCAAGGCTCGGGGGGATCCTTTCGTTACGAGCAGTACTTC.

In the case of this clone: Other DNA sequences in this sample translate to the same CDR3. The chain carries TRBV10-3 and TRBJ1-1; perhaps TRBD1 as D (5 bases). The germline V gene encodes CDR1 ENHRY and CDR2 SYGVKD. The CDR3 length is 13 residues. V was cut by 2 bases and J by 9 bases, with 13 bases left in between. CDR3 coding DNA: TGTGCCATCAGTGAGATCGGGGGTTTGAAAGCTTTCTTT. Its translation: CAISEIGGLKAFF.

The CDR3 sequence is CAWSPRGSYTF. CDR3 DNA sequence: TGTGCCTGGAGTCCTAGGGGTAGCTACACCTTC. The V and J genes are TRBV30 and TRBJ1-2; a possible D gene is TRBD1 (5 bases). There are 11 residues in the CDR3. Germline-derived CDR1 and CDR2 are GTSNPN and SVGIG (reference sequence). V shed 2 bases and J shed 9 bases, with 10 bases lying between them. Based on the CDR3 plus reference TRBV30 and TRBJ1-2, the full variable domain is SQTIHQWPATLVQPVGSPLSLECTVEGTSNPNLYWYRQAAGRGLQLLFYSVGIGQISSEVPQNLSASRPQDRQFILSSKKLLLSDSGFYLCAWSPRGSYTFGSGTRLTVV.

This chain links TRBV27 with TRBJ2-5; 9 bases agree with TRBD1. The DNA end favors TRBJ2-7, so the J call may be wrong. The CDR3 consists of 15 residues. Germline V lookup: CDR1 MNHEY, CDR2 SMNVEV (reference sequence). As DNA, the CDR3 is TGTGCCAGCAGCTACAAGGACAGGGGTTCCTACGAGCAGTACTTC. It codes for CASSYKDRGSYEQYF.

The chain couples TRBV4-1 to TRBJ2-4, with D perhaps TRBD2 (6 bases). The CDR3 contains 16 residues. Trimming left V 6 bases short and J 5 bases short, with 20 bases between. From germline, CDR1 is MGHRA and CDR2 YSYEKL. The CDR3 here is CASSPSSVKKENIQYF. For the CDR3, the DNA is TGCGCCAGCAGTCCCTCTAGCGTAAAGAAGGAAAACATTCAGTACTTC.

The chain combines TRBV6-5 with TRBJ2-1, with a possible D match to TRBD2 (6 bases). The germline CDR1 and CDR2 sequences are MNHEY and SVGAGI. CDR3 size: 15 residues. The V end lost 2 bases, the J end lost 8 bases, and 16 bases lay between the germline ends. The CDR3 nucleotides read TGTGCCAGCAGTTACACGTGGGAGGTGGTGGATGAGCAGTTCTTC. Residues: CASSYTWEVVDEQFF.

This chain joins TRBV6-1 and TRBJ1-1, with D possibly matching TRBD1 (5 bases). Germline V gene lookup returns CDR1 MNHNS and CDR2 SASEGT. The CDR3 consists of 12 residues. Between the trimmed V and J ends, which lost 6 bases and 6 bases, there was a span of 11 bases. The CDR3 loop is CASSQGWSEAFF. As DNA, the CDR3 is TGTGCCAGCAGCCAGGGTTGGTCTGAAGCTTTCTTT.

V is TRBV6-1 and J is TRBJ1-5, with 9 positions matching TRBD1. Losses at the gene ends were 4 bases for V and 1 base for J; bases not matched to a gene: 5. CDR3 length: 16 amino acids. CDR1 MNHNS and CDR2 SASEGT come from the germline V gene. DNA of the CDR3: TGTGCCAGCAGTGCCGGGACAGGGCTAAGCAATCAGCCCCAGCATTTT. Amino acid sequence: CASSAGTGLSNQPQHF.

CDR3 bases: TGTGCCAGCAGCGTAGGCGGAATAGCAAAGCAGTACTTC. Encoded protein: CASSVGGIAKQYF. The gene calls are TRBV9 and TRBJ2-5; D is unresolved. Trimming cost V 0 bases and J 11 bases, with 14 bases left between them. Germline CDR1 and CDR2: SGDLS and YYNGEE. The CDR3 loop spans 13 amino acids.

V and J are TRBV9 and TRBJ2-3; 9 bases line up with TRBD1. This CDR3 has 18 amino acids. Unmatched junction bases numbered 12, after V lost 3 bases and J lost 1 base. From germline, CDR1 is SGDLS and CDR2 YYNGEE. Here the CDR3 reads CASSAGTGSHWGTDTQYF. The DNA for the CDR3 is TGTGCCAGCAGCGCCGGGACAGGGTCGCACTGGGGCACAGATACGCAGTATTTT.

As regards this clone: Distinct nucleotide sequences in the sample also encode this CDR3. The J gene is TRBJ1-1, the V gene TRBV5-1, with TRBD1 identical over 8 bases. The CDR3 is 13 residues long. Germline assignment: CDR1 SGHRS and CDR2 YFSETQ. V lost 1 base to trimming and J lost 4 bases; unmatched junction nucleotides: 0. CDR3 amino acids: CASSLTGGTEAFF. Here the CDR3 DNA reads TGCGCCAGCAGCTTGACAGGGGGCACTGAAGCTTTCTTT.

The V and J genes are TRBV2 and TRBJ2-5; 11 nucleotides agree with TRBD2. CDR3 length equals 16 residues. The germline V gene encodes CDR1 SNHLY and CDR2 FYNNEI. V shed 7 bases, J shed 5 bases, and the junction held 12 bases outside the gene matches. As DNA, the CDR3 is TGTGCCAGCACGTGGGGGCTAGCGGGGGGTGGGGAGACCCAGTACTTC. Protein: CASTWGLAGGGETQYF.

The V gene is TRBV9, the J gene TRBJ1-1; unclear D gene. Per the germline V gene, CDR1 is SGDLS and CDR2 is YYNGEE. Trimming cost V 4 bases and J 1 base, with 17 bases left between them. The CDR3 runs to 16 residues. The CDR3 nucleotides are TGTGCCAGCAGCCGTAGTCACTCAAGCACGAACACTGAAGCTTTCTTT. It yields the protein CASSRSHSSTNTEAFF.

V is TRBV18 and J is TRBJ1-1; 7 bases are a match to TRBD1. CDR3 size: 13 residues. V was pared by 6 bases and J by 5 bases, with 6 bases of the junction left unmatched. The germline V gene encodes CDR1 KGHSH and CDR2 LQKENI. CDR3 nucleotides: TGTGCCAGCTCCCCCCCGGGACAGACTGAAGCTTTCTTT. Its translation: CASSPPGQTEAFF.

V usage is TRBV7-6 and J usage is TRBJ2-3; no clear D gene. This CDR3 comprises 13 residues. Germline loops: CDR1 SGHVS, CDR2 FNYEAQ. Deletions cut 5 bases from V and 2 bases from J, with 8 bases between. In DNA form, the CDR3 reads TGTGCCAGCAGCCTATACTACACAGATACGCAGTATTTT. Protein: CASSLYYTDTQYF.

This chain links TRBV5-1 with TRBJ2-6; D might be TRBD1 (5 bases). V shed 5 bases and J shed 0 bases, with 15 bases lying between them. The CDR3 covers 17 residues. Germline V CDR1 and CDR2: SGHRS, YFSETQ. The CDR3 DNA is TGCGCCAGCAGTATGGGGCGGACCAGCTCTGGGGCCAACGTCCTGACTTTC. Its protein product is CASSMGRTSSGANVLTF.